This T cell receptor (beta chain) came from a study of molecular identifiers for immune sequencing clone quantification. CDR3 length: 14 amino acids. With 5 bases removed from V and 3 bases from J, the gap between germline ends came to 13 bases. Germline lookup yields CDR1 MNHNY and CDR2 SVGAGI (reference sequence). TCRdb ran MiXCR on the PCR reads and lists one entry per CDR3 protein. There are hundreds of thousands of distinct CDR3 sequences in the sample; about 20% occur only once, and approximately 0.85% lies in the top ten. Study observations and caveats: Among effectors, clones above 20 RNA copies held over 97% of molecules; among naive cells, under 1%.

Naive CD8 T cells were sorted as CD8+CD4-CCR7+CD45RA+. Turning to this clonotype: Antigen: not known. A read error may explain this, as a much larger clone is one base away.

V gene TRBV6-6 combines with J gene TRBJ1-1, with D possibly matching TRBD1 (5 bases). The clonotype originates from a human donor in good health. Some libraries in this study had Jurkat cell RNA spiked in. Sequenced: naive CD8+ T cells from blood, with Jurkat cell RNA spiked in. Subset: FACS-sorted CD8+CD4-CCR7+CD45RA+ naive T cells. CDR3: CASSHPRQHTEAFF. CDR3 sequence (DNA): TGTGCCAGCAGTCACCCTCGACAGCACACTGAAGCTTTCTTT.